This T cell receptor (beta chain) derives from a study of cytomegalovirus exposure and HLA in healthy donors. General observations from the study: Most of the TCR beta V segments (in an earlier analysis) were productive either about 87% or about 30% of the time. Immune exposure information comprised only CMV serostatus.

The PCR ran on 60 Vbeta and 13 Jbeta primers. Here immunoSEQ multiplex PCR was the method, and the copy in TCRdb shows in-frame clones only, minus some. The data show roughly 160,000 clones, 80% to 85% seen once. The CDR3 runs to 17 residues. With 3 bases clipped from V and 1 base from J, the junction kept 4 bases outside the gene matches. Germline V CDR1 and CDR2: SGHTA, FQGNSA. Regarding this clone: No antigen is known for it.

The V gene is TRBV7-2, the J gene TRBJ2-3, with 13 bases lining up with TRBD2. The origin of this receptor is a boy between 2 and 10 years old in good health and CMV-seronegative. What was sequenced was PBMCs. The CDR3 DNA sequence: TGTGCCAGCAGCTTCCGGACTAGCGGGAGCGGCACAGATACGCAGTATTTT. Amino acid sequence: CASSFRTSGSGTDTQYF.